This TCR beta chain originates from a study of naive and memory T cell subsets. After the first PCR, alpha and beta chain libraries were processed separately. Cells stained for CD3, CD4, CD8, CD45RA, CD27 and viability were sorted into four CD45RA/CD27 subsets. CDR1 and CDR2 (germline): KGHDR, SFDVKD. V lost 3 bases, J lost 11 bases, and 7 bases stayed unmatched. CDR3 length: 14 amino acids. Notes on the study in general: A few larger clonotypes appeared in naive repertoires, especially CD8, possibly memory cells re-expressing CD45RA. No ground truth validated the naive and memory repertoire findings.

With respect to this clonotype: Its matching antigen is unknown.

Both TRBC1 and TRBC2 were covered by a beta constant-region primer of two equimolar oligonucleotides. The ligated cDNA underwent four PCR rounds using SP2 and nested alpha and beta constant-region primers. A 12-nucleotide UMI and the SP2 primer were added to the cDNA 3' end by oligonucleotide ligation. TCRdb re-called the UMI-ligation and nested PCR reads through MiXCR, storing one row per CDR3 protein. The sample lists 140,000 to 150,000 distinct CDR3 sequences, roughly 22% seen once, with 0.1% to 0.11% in the top ten. Sequenced material: naive CD4+ T cells from blood. This TCR was recovered from a human donor in good health. The V gene is TRBV24-1, the J gene TRBJ2-1, with 9 bases aligning to TRBD2. The CDR3, as DNA: TGTGCCACCAGTGATCCCGGGCTAGCGGGAAAGCAGTTCTTC. This sequence encodes CATSDPGLAGKQFF.